This T cell receptor beta chain was recorded in a study of cytomegalovirus exposure and HLA in healthy donors. General study results and limits: Later analysis placed DRB1 highest and HLA-C lowest in TCR association rates, which differed by HLA locus. Most observed TCR sequences were rare, whereas some public TCRs were detected in many donors. Later, an analysis showed that TCR beta chains associated with HLA were more clonally expanded than others that were equally common.

With respect to this clone: Its antigen is undetermined.

The PCR had 60 Vbeta and 13 Jbeta primers. The repertoire was sequenced with immunoSEQ multiplex PCR; TCRdb's copy has only in-frame clones and lacks some. This sample yields over 150,000 clones, of which approximately 80% are seen a single time; roughly 3.5% belongs to the top ten. The trim removed 1 base at V and 3 bases at J, leaving 3 bases unmatched. Germline-derived CDR1 and CDR2 are SGHVS and FNYEAQ. There are 15 residues in the CDR3. The material sequenced was PBMCs. This chain links TRBV7-6 with TRBJ1-5; 7 bases agree with TRBD1. The receptor was derived from a young man in good health and CMV-seropositive. CDR3: CASSLGQGVNQPQHF. CDR3 DNA sequence: TGTGCCAGCAGCTTAGGACAGGGAGTCAATCAGCCCCAGCATTTT.